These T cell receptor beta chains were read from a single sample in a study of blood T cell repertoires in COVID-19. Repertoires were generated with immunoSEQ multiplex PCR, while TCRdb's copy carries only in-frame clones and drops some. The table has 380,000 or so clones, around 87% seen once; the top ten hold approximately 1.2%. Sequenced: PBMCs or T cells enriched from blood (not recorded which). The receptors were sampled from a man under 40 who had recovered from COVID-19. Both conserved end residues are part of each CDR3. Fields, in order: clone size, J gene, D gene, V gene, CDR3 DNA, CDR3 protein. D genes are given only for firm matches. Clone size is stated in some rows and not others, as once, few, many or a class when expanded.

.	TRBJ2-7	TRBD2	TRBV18	TGTGCCAGCTCACCAACTAGCGGGAGCAACGAGCAGTACTTC	CASSPTSGSNEQYF
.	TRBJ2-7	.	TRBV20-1	TGCAGTGCTAGTCCCGGAGATCGCCACGAGCAGTACTTC	CSASPGDRHEQYF
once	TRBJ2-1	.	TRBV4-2	TGTGCCAGCAGCCAAGTATTCCCGGGGAGCTCCTACAATGAGCAGTTCTTC	CASSQVFPGSSYNEQFF
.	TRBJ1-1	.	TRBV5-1	TGCGCCAGCAGCTTGGACGGGGTAAACACTGAAGCTTTCTTT	CASSLDGVNTEAFF
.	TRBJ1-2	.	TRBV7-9	TGTGCCAGCAGCAGGGACGGCTATGGCTACACCTTC	CASSRDGYGYTF
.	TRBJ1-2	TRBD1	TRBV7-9	TGTGCCAGCAGCTTAGTAGAAGTGGGTTGGCAGGGGGCGAGTGGCTACACCTTC	CASSLVEVGWQGASGYTF
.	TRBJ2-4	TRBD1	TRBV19	TGTGCCAGTAGTATCGCGGACAGGGTCGGAAACATTCAGTACTTC	CASSIADRVGNIQYF
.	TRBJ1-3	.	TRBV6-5	TGTGCCAGCAGTTACTCGAAGGGGAACACCATATATTTT	CASSYSKGNTIYF
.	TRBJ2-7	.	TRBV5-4	TGTGCCAGCAGCTTTAGTCTTCGGACAGAGTCCTACGAGCAGTACTTC	CASSFSLRTESYEQYF
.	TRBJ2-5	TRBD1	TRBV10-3	TGTGCCATCAGTGGACAGGGCGAAGAGACCCAGTACTTC	CAISGQGEETQYF
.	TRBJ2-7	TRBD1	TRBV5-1	TGCGCCAGCAGTTCCGGGACAGGGGTAATCTACGAGCAGTACTTC	CASSSGTGVIYEQYF
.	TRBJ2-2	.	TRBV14	TGTGCCAGCAGCCAATTCCACCGGGGGGAGCTGTTTTTT	CASSQFHRGELFF
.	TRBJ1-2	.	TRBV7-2	TGTGCCAGCAGCTTTGGCCGACCGGGCTATGGCTACACCTTC	CASSFGRPGYGYTF
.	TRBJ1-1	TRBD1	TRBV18	TGTGCCAGCTCGCGGGGACAGTCGAACACTGAAGCTTTCTTT	CASSRGQSNTEAFF
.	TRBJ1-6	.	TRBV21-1	TGTGCCAGCAGCAAAGGGCGGACAATAAAGAGCTCCTATAATTCACCCCTCCACTTT	CASSKGRTIKSSYNSPLHF
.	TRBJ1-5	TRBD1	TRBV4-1	TGCGCCAGCAGCCCGGGGGCTTTAACAGGGGGAGGTCAGCCCCAGCATTTT	CASSPGALTGGGQPQHF
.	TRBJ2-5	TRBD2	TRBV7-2	TGTGCCAGCAGCTCCCGGCGGGAGGGGGAGACCCAGTACTTC	CASSSRREGETQYF
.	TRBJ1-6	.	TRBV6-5	TGTGCCAGCAGCGCGGCAGGGGATTATAATTCACCCCTCCACTTT	CASSAAGDYNSPLHF
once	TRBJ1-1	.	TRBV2	TGTGCCAACCCGACGGGGACTGAAGCTTTCTTT	CANPTGTEAFF
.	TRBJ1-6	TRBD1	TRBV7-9	TGTGCCAGCAGTGGGGACAGGGGCTCCTATAATTCACCCCTCCACTTT	CASSGDRGSYNSPLHF
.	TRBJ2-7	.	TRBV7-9	TGTGCCAGCAGCTTACGGGAGCACATATCCTACGAGCAGTACTTC	CASSLREHISYEQYF
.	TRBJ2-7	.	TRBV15	TGTGCCACCAGCAGACAGGCCTCCTACGAGCAGTACTTC	CATSRQASYEQYF
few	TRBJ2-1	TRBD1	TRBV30	TGTGCCTGGACCCCCGGGACAGGGAACAATGAGCAGTTCTTC	CAWTPGTGNNEQFF
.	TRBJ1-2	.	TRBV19	TGTGCCAGTAGTATGGTCGGGGTTGTTAACTATGGCTACACCTTC	CASSMVGVVNYGYTF
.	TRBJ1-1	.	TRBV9	TGTGCCAGCACTCCCGAGGGGGGGTTCCACACTGAAGCTTTCTTT	CASTPEGGFHTEAFF
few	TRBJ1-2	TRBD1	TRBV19	TGTGCCAGTCTAAACAGGGGGGAGTCGTTTGGCTACACCTTC	CASLNRGESFGYTF
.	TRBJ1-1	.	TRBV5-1	TGCGCCAGCAGCGTGACAGGAAGCGCCACTGAAGCTTTCTTT	CASSVTGSATEAFF
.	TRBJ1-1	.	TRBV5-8	TGTGCCTGTATCCGGGACATGAACACTGAAGCTTTCTTT	CACIRDMNTEAFF
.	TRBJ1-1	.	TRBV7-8	TGTGCCAGCAGCCCGAACGACAGGATAGTTGTTGAAGCTTTCTTT	CASSPNDRIVVEAFF
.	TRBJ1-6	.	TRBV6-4	TGTGCCAGCAGTGAACAGGAATATTCACCCCTCCACTTT	CASSEQEYSPLHF
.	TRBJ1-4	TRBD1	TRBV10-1	TGCGCCAGCAGTGAGGACAGGGGGCACGAAAAACTGTTTTTT	CASSEDRGHEKLFF
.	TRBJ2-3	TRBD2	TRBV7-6	TGTGCCAGCAGCTCTAGCGGGGCCGTCGCAGATACGCAGTATTTT	CASSSSGAVADTQYF
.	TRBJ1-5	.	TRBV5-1	TGCGCCAGCAGCTTAACTGGACAGCTAAATCAGCCCCAGCATTTT	CASSLTGQLNQPQHF
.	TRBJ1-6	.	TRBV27	TGTGCCAGCAGTCCACAGACAAATTCACCCCTCCACTTT	CASSPQTNSPLHF